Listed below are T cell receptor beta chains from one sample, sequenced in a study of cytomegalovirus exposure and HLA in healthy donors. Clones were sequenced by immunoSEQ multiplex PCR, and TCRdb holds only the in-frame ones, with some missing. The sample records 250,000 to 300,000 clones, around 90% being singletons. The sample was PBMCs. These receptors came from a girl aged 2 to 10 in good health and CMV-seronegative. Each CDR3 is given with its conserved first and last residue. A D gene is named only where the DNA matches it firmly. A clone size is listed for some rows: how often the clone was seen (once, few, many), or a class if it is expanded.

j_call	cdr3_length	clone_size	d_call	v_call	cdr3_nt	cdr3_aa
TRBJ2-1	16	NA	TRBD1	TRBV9	TGTGCCAGCAGCGTAGCTATAGGGGGCCCCTACAATGAGCAGTTCTTC	CASSVAIGGPYNEQFF
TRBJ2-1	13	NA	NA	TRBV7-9	TGTGCCAGCAGCCCGGAGAACTACAATGAGCAGTTCTTC	CASSPENYNEQFF
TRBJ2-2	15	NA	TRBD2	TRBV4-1	TGCGCCAGCAGCAGACCGGGACTAGCGAACGGGGAGCTGTTTTTT	CASSRPGLANGELFF
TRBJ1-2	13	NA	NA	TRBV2	TGTGCCAGCAGTGAAGGTCAGGGTGGTGGCTACACCTTC	CASSEGQGGGYTF
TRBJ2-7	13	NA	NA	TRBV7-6	TGTGCCAGCAGCTCCCCGCCTACGAACGAGCAGTACTTC	CASSSPPTNEQYF
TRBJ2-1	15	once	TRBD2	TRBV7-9	TGTGCCAGCAGCTTAGAGCGGGGAGGAGACAATGAGCAGTTCTTC	CASSLERGGDNEQFF
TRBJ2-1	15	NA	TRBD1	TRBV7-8	TGTGCCAGCAGCTTAAGGACAGGCCAATACAATGAGCAGTTCTTC	CASSLRTGQYNEQFF
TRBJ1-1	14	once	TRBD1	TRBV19	TGTGCCAGTAGTTTGTCAGGGGGCTGGACTGAAGCTTTCTTT	CASSLSGGWTEAFF
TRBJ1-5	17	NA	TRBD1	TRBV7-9	TGTGCCAGCAGCTCTGGGACAGAATTTTATAGCAATCAGCCCCAGCATTTT	CASSSGTEFYSNQPQHF
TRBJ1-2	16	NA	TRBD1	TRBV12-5	TGTGCTAGTGGTTTGGTATTAGACAGGGGCGCCTATGGCTACACCTTC	CASGLVLDRGAYGYTF